The following is a T cell receptor (beta chain) sequence with its context. Antigen specificity is unknown. The V end was cut by 3 bases, the J end by 2 bases, with 8 bases between. CDR1 is KGHSH, CDR2 LQKENI, per germline. The CDR3 totals 15 residues. The data stem from a study of beta chain features in type 1 diabetes. Study information: No age, gender or cell yield differences were seen between patients and healthy donors.

Expressed TCRB transcripts were sequenced after all isolated RNA was converted to cDNA. Only in-frame clones appear in the TCRdb table, and some are missing; sequencing was by immunoSEQ multiplex PCR. The repertoire holds approximately 170,000 clones, with almost 65% as singletons. Study results and caveats: HLA influence on TCRB rearrangement stayed unresolved here. Shorter TCRB CDR3s, moderately but significantly so, marked every one of the four CD4+ subsets in Type 1 diabetes patients. Highly expressing activated T cells could be over-counted with a cDNA template.

The sequence derives from a man aged 25 to 40 with type 1 diabetes. The sequenced sample was naive CD4+ T cells from blood. The chain uses TRBV18 and TRBJ2-6; D not resolved. The CDR3 bases are TGTGCCAGCTCACCCCTGCAGGCTGGGGCCAACGTCCTGACTTTC. It specifies CASSPLQAGANVLTF.